This is a list of T cell receptor beta chains from one sample in a study of Ad26.COV2.S vaccination and SARS-CoV-2 variants. The repertoire was sequenced with immunoSEQ multiplex PCR; TCRdb's copy has only in-frame clones and lacks some. The sample records about 440,000 clones, roughly 87% being singletons. Sequences were derived from peripheral blood, sampled in a trial of Ad26.COV2.S vaccine versus placebo. The receptors were gathered from a person aged 18-60 years who received the Ad26.COV2.S COVID-19 vaccine or a placebo. CDR3s include the opening cysteine and the closing phenylalanine or tryptophan. Fields, in order: V gene, D gene, J gene, clone size, CDR3 DNA, CDR3 protein. A D gene is named only where the DNA matches it firmly. Only some rows state a clone size, as once, few, many or a class for expanded clones.

TRBV7-3	NA	TRBJ2-1	NA	TGTGCCAGCAGTAAAAACGGAAATGAGCAGTTCTTC	CASSKNGNEQFF
TRBV4-1	NA	TRBJ1-3	NA	TGCGCCAGCAGCCACCCAGCTTTGGGGGGCACTGGAAACACCATATATTTT	CASSHPALGGTGNTIYF
TRBV7-9	NA	TRBJ2-1	NA	TGTGCCAGCAGCCCTAGTCTGGCGATTGGTGAGCAGTTCTTC	CASSPSLAIGEQFF
TRBV7-8	NA	TRBJ2-1	NA	TGTGCCAGCAGTACCGGAAAAAGAAGCCATGAGCAGTTCTTC	CASSTGKRSHEQFF
TRBV2	TRBD1	TRBJ1-2	NA	TGTGCCAGCAGTACGGACAGGGGCGGCGGCTACACCTTC	CASSTDRGGGYTF
TRBV11-2	TRBD2	TRBJ2-5	NA	TGTGCCAGCAGTCCCGGGACTAGCGGGAGCGAGACCCAGTACTTC	CASSPGTSGSETQYF
TRBV27	TRBD2	TRBJ2-3	NA	TGTGCCAGCAGTTTTACCCCCTGGACTAGCGGGAGATTCTCAGATACGCAGTATTTT	CASSFTPWTSGRFSDTQYF
TRBV7-9	TRBD1	TRBJ2-7	few	TGTGCCAGCAGCTTGGGGGACAGGACCTACGAGCAGTACTTC	CASSLGDRTYEQYF
TRBV15	NA	TRBJ1-6	NA	TGTGCCACCAGCAGAGTGAACAGGGCCAATTCACCCCTCCACTTT	CATSRVNRANSPLHF
TRBV11-3	NA	TRBJ2-1	NA	TGTGCCAGCAGCTCTGGCTATGAGCAGTTCTTC	CASSSGYEQFF
TRBV9	NA	TRBJ2-5	NA	TGCAGGTACCAAGAGACCCAGTACTTC	CRYQETQYF
TRBV6-2/TRBV6-3	TRBD2	TRBJ2-7	NA	TGTGCCAGCAGCACGGGAGGGATTGCGAACTACGAGCAGTACTTC	CASSTGGIANYEQYF
TRBV30	TRBD2	TRBJ2-1	NA	TGTGCCTGGAGTGTAAGGCGGACTAGCGGGAGGGCCGATGAGCAGTTCTTC	CAWSVRRTSGRADEQFF
TRBV10-3	TRBD1	TRBJ1-1	NA	TGTGCCATCAGCCGGACAGGGGAAGACATGAACACTGAAGCTTTCTTT	CAISRTGEDMNTEAFF
TRBV6-2/TRBV6-3	TRBD1	TRBJ2-7	NA	TGTGCCAGCAGCTCCCCGGGACAGAGCTACGAGCAGTACTTC	CASSSPGQSYEQYF
TRBV28	TRBD2	TRBJ2-1	NA	TGTGCCAGCAGTACCCGAAGCGGGGCGTATAAGGTGGAGCAGTTCTTC	CASSTRSGAYKVEQFF
TRBV19	TRBD2	TRBJ2-3	once	TGTGCCAGTACCCATGGGCTAGCGGGACCTGATACGCAGTATTTT	CASTHGLAGPDTQYF
TRBV6-2/TRBV6-3	TRBD1	TRBJ1-5	NA	TGTGCCAGCAGTTACGGGACAGTCAATCAGCCCCAGCATTTT	CASSYGTVNQPQHF
TRBV5-4	NA	TRBJ2-7	NA	TGTGCCAGCAGCTTGGCCTCCGGACACCAAGTGTTC	CASSLASGHQVF
TRBV11-3	TRBD1	TRBJ2-1	once	TGTGCCAGCAGCCCGGGACAGGGGATGGATGAGCAGTTCTTC	CASSPGQGMDEQFF
TRBV15	NA	TRBJ2-7	NA	TGTGCCACAGCTATTACGGACAGTAACGAGCAGTACTTC	CATAITDSNEQYF
TRBV5-1	TRBD2	TRBJ2-1	NA	TGCGCCAGCAGCTTGGGGACTAGCGGGAGGTACAATGAGCAGTTCTTC	CASSLGTSGRYNEQFF
TRBV2	NA	TRBJ2-7	NA	TGTGCCAGCACCGGAGGGGGGCCTCGGGAGCAGTACTTC	CASTGGGPREQYF
TRBV2	NA	TRBJ1-2	NA	TGTGCCAGCAGTGTACGGCTTAACTATGGCTACACCTTC	CASSVRLNYGYTF
TRBV3-1/TRBV3-2	NA	TRBJ2-6	NA	TGTGCCAGCAGCCAAGTCTCCTCTGGGGCCAACGTCCTGACTTTC	CASSQVSSGANVLTF
TRBV2	NA	TRBJ1-4	NA	TGTGCCAGCAGGGGTCTTACAACTAATGAAAAACTGTTTTTT	CASRGLTTNEKLFF
TRBV19	TRBD2	TRBJ2-1	NA	TGTGCCAGTAGTATTAGCGGGGCCTACAATGAGCAGTTCTTC	CASSISGAYNEQFF
TRBV1	NA	TRBJ2-3	NA	TGCACCAGCAGCCAACACCGACTAGCGGGAACAAATACGCAGTATTTT	CTSSQHRLAGTNTQYF
TRBV5-1	NA	TRBJ2-3	NA	TGCGCCAGCGGATCCTTTCCCACAGATACGCAGTATTTT	CASGSFPTDTQYF
TRBV20-1	NA	TRBJ1-2	NA	TGCAGTGCTACGAGTGGCTACACCTTC	CSATSGYTF
TRBV9	TRBD2	TRBJ2-7	NA	TGTGCCAGCAGCGTTAGCGGGGGGCCCTCCTACGAGCAGTACTTC	CASSVSGGPSYEQYF
TRBV24-1	TRBD2	TRBJ2-1	NA	TGTGCCACCAGTGATTCCCCTACACTAGCGGCGGACTACAATGAGCAGTTCTTC	CATSDSPTLAADYNEQFF
TRBV12-1	NA	TRBJ2-1	NA	TGTGCCAGCAGCCCCCCGGGGGGGGGAGGATTTAACTACAATGAGCAGTTCTTC	CASSPPGGGGFNYNEQFF
TRBV5-1	NA	TRBJ1-3	few	TGCGCCAGCAGCACAACTCCAGGGAGCTCTGGAAACACCATATATTTT	CASSTTPGSSGNTIYF
TRBV10-3	NA	TRBJ2-1	NA	TGTGCCATCAGTGAGTCGACGGTTCTCTACAATGAGCAGTTCTTC	CAISESTVLYNEQFF
TRBV27	TRBD1	TRBJ1-5	NA	TGTGCCAGCAGTTCACTCGGACAGGGCGTATATAGCAATCAGCCCCAGCATTTT	CASSSLGQGVYSNQPQHF
TRBV2	NA	TRBJ2-1	few	TGTGCCAGCAGCCCTCAAGTCAGGGGTGAGCAGTTCTTC	CASSPQVRGEQFF
TRBV11-2	TRBD2	TRBJ2-7	few	TGTGCCAGCAGCTTAATGGCGGGAGGCCTATACGAGCAGTACTTC	CASSLMAGGLYEQYF
TRBV28	NA	TRBJ2-7	NA	TGTGCCAGCAGTTTAGACGAGAGCCACGAGCAGTACTTC	CASSLDESHEQYF
TRBV11-3	NA	TRBJ2-3	NA	TGTGCCAGCAGTCAGAATGGCAAGGAGGGAGATACGCAGTATTTT	CASSQNGKEGDTQYF
TRBV19	NA	TRBJ2-5	NA	TGTGCCAGTAAGGGGGGGGAGGCAGCGCAAGAGACCCAGTACTTC	CASKGGEAAQETQYF
TRBV7-9	TRBD1	TRBJ2-7	once	TGTGCCAGCAGCTTAGGATGGGACAGTGAGTCCTACGAGCAGTACTTC	CASSLGWDSESYEQYF
TRBV11-2	NA	TRBJ1-5	NA	TGTGCCAGCAGCTTAGGAATGGCCGGGGGGGCCCAGCATTTT	CASSLGMAGGAQHF
TRBV6-2/TRBV6-3	NA	TRBJ1-5	NA	TGTGCCAGCAGTTCTCGGACTGGAAGGGGATATCAGCCCCAGCATTTT	CASSSRTGRGYQPQHF
TRBV7-2	NA	TRBJ2-3	NA	TGTGCCAGCAGCCTTGGACGCAGCACAGATACGCAGTATTTT	CASSLGRSTDTQYF
TRBV18	NA	TRBJ1-1	NA	TGTGCCAGCTCACCACTAGTAAACACTGAAGCTTTCTTT	CASSPLVNTEAFF